The next 25 T cell receptor beta chains were all read from a single sample in a study of T cells in Graves' hyperthyroidism and ophthalmopathy. Amplification targeted TCR beta CDR3 regions from RNA transcripts. The HTBI primer set served for first-round RT-PCR of the TCR CDR3. Using its own MiXCR run on the multiplex PCR reads, TCRdb lists one record per CDR3 protein. Among 450,000 to 650,000 distinct CDR3 sequences, 17% were seen once, and the ten largest hold roughly 15%. Sequencing was done on a sample of blood. The source of these receptors is a woman aged 18-29 years with Graves' ophthalmopathy.

The table lists this clonotype with a few counts. In DNA, the CDR3 is TGTGCCAGCAGTTTATCGTGGCCCGCGGGCCCCCAGAATAATGGCTACACCTTC. Its translation: CASSLSWPAGPQNNGYTF. The chain joins TRBV27 to TRBJ1-2; D gene unclear. There are 18 residues in the CDR3. Trimming took off 0 bases at V and 6 bases at J, with 23 bases between the two ends. Germline loops: CDR1 MNHEY, CDR2 SMNVEV (reference sequence).

The chain couples TRBV6-4 to TRBJ2-1, with a weak D call TRBD2 (6 bases). From germline, CDR1 is MRHNA and CDR2 SNTAGT. This CDR3 contains 20 residues. V was shortened by 7 bases and J by 7 bases, with 35 bases between the two germline ends. The CDR3 nucleotides are TGTGCCAGCACCAAAGAGGGCGGGCCAGGACTACCCCCCCTAGGTAATGAGCAGTTCTTC. As protein: CASTKEGGPGLPPLGNEQFF.

This clonotype was picked up a small number of times. This rearrangement joins TRBV6-1 to TRBJ1-1, with 8 bases lining up with TRBD1. The V segment lost 5 bases and the J segment 4 bases; nucleotides outside the gene matches: 9. The CDR3 covers 15 residues. Looked up from germline, CDR1 is MNHNS and CDR2 is SASEGT. For the CDR3, the DNA is TGTGCCAGCAGTCCCAGACAGGGGCCCGGCACTGAAGCTTTCTTT. Amino acid sequence: CASSPRQGPGTEAFF.

Many counts were recorded for this clonotype. V gene TRBV9 combines with J gene TRBJ2-5, with 7 bases fitting TRBD2. This CDR3 is built from 13 residues. V lost 5 bases and J lost 5; bases outside the gene matches: 6. Germline CDR1 and CDR2: SGDLS and YYNGEE. CDR3 nucleotides: TGTGCCAGCAGTCGGGGGGAGTGGGAGACCCAGTACTTC. It encodes CASSRGEWETQYF. Full variable domain (rest looked up from reference TRBV9 and TRBJ2-5): DSGVTQTPKHLITATGQRVTLRCSPRSGDLSVYWYQQSLDQGLQFLIQYYNGEERAKGNILERFSAQQFPDLHSELNLSSLELGDSALYFCASSRGEWETQYFGPGTRLLVL.

This clonotype was observed at least ten times. V and J are TRBV30 and TRBJ2-2, with D perhaps matching TRBD1 (6 bases). CDR3 length: 14 residues. Between the trimmed V and J ends, which lost 4 bases and 3 bases, there was a span of 12 bases. Germline loops: CDR1 GTSNPN, CDR2 SVGIG (reference sequence). The CDR3 sequence is CAWKGVRYTGELFF. As DNA, the CDR3 is TGTGCCTGGAAGGGGGTTAGGTACACCGGGGAGCTGTTTTTT.

In this sample, this clonotype turned up many times. This chain joins TRBV15 and TRBJ2-3; D gene ambiguous. This CDR3 is built from 17 residues. Germline V gene lookup returns CDR1 LNHNV and CDR2 YYDKDF (reference sequence). Trimming stripped 0 bases from V and 6 bases from J, with 19 bases between. The CDR3 reads CATSRDLGHDVGDTQYF. The CDR3 coding sequence is TGTGCCACCAGCAGAGATCTAGGGCATGATGTAGGGGATACGCAGTATTTT. Together with reference TRBV15 and TRBJ2-3, the CDR3 gives the full variable domain: DAMVIQNPRYQVTQFGKPVTLSCSQTLNHNVMYWYQQKSSQAPKLLFHYYDKDFNNEADTPDNFQSRRPNTSFCFLDIRSPGLGDTAMYLCATSRDLGHDVGDTQYFGPGTRLTVL.

Only one count was recorded for this clonotype. The gene calls are TRBV4-2 and TRBJ2-2, with 7 bases that match TRBD2. V was clipped by 4 bases and J by 3 bases; unmatched bases: 14. Germline loops: CDR1 LGHNA, CDR2 YNFKEQ. The length of the CDR3 is 18 residues. The CDR3: CASSRARGREADTGELFF. The CDR3 coding sequence is TGTGCCAGCAGCCGCGCACGAGGGAGGGAGGCGGACACCGGGGAGCTGTTTTTT.

This clonotype came up many times. The genes are TRBV19 and TRBJ1-1; 10 nucleotides match TRBD1. This CDR3 comprises 14 residues. V lost 9 bases and J lost 0; bases outside the gene matches: 4. CDR1 and CDR2 from the germline V gene are LNHDA and SQIVND (reference sequence). The CDR3 DNA sequence: TGTGCCAGCAGGGACAGGGGTATGAACACTGAAGCTTTCTTT. This sequence encodes CASRDRGMNTEAFF.

As for this clonotype: A much larger clone is a single base away; this may be a read error. The CDR3 carries no conserved terminal phenylalanine or tryptophan, so it likely arises from a read error. This chain joins TRBV18 and TRBJ1-2; possibly TRBD1 for D (5 bases). The CDR3 consists of 13 residues. V was pared by 5 bases and J by 8 bases, with 15 bases between. Germline V lookup: CDR1 KGHSH, CDR2 LQKENI. The DNA for the CDR3 is TGTGCCAGCTCATCGCAGGGTTCCGAAGGCTACACCATC. Encoded protein: CASSSQGSEGYTI.

The chain links TRBV5-4 to TRBJ1-5, with 9 nucleotides matching TRBD1. From germline, CDR1 is SGHNT and CDR2 YYREEE (reference sequence). J gave up 0 bases and V 3 bases, and 13 bases lay outside the gene matches. The CDR3 loop spans 19 amino acids. CDR3 residues: CASSSRDREIGASNQPQHF. The CDR3 DNA reads as TGTGCCAGCAGCTCCCGGGACAGGGAAATCGGGGCTAGCAATCAGCCCCAGCATTTT.

This clonotype was observed many times. CDR3 nucleotide sequence: TGTGCCAGCAGCAGCCGTGGACAGGGGGCCTTCAAAGAGCAGTACTTC. It codes for CASSSRGQGAFKEQYF. V and J are TRBV9 and TRBJ2-7; 11 bases match TRBD1. With 4 bases clipped from V and 7 bases from J, the junction kept 13 bases outside the gene matches. Germline CDR1 SGDLS, CDR2 YYNGEE. The CDR3 is 16 amino acids.

The chain recombines TRBV12-3 or TRBV12-4 with TRBJ2-7; 8 positions match TRBD2. Losses at the gene ends were 7 bases for V and 7 bases for J; bases not matched to a gene: 12. The CDR3 covers 14 residues. The CDR3 region is CASTGELAGWEQYF. The CDR3 DNA follows: TGTGCCAGCACGGGAGAGCTAGCGGGTTGGGAGCAGTACTTC.

This clonotype appeared many times. The chain uses TRBV11-3 and TRBJ2-5; the match to TRBD2 covers 7 bases. Germline trimming cut 0 bases from V and 6 bases from J; bases unmatched to any gene: 7. The CDR3 extends over 15 amino acids. From germline, CDR1 is SGHNT and CDR2 YENEEA. Here the CDR3 reads CASSLDGSSGQTQYF. CDR3 sequence (DNA): TGTGCCAGCAGCTTAGATGGGTCTAGCGGACAGACCCAGTACTTC.

This clonotype was picked up many times. This sequence joins TRBV28 and TRBJ2-5; 14 bases map to TRBD2. The germline V gene has CDR1 MDHEN and CDR2 SYDVKM. Trimming cost V 0 bases and J 3 bases; bases outside gene matches: 0. This CDR3 has 16 residues. The CDR3, as DNA: TGTGCCAGCAGTTTATGGGGACTAGCGGGGGAAGAGACCCAGTACTTC. Protein product: CASSLWGLAGEETQYF.

CDR3 coding DNA: TGCGCCAGCAGCTTGCAGGGACAGGGAGAGACCCAGTACTTC. It yields the protein CASSLQGQGETQYF. This sequence joins TRBV5-1 and TRBJ2-5, with TRBD1 matching over 9 bases. The CDR3 consists of 14 residues. V was clipped by 1 base and J by 4 bases; unmatched bases: 2. The germline gives CDR1 SGHRS, CDR2 YFSETQ.

J is TRBJ2-1 and V is TRBV24-1; D gene ambiguous. This CDR3 contains 14 residues. The germline V and J ends were trimmed by 5 bases and 0 bases, with 7 bases remaining between them. CDR1 and CDR2 (germline): KGHDR, SFDVKD. CDR3 residues: CATSAEISYNEQFF. In nucleotides, the CDR3 is TGTGCCACCAGTGCGGAGATCTCCTACAATGAGCAGTTCTTC.

This clonotype showed up many times. The J gene is TRBJ1-1, the V gene TRBV13; D is perhaps TRBD1 (6 bases). Germline V gene data show CDR1 as PRHDT and CDR2 as FYEKMQ (reference sequence). The CDR3 extends over 15 amino acids. Trimming left V 2 bases short and J 4 bases short, with 14 bases between. CDR3: CASSLWGTGATEAFF. The CDR3 nucleotides read TGTGCCAGCAGCTTATGGGGTACGGGGGCCACTGAAGCTTTCTTT. Full variable domain (missing parts from reference TRBV13 and TRBJ1-1): AAGVIQSPRHLIKEKRETATLKCYPIPRHDTVYWYQQGPGQDPQFLISFYEKMQSDKGSIPDRFSAQQFSDYHSELNMSSLELGDSALYFCASSLWGTGATEAFFGQGTRLTVV.

The V and J genes are TRBV5-1 and TRBJ2-1; no firm D call. The CDR3 runs to 14 residues. V was pared by 4 bases and J by 5 bases, with 13 bases between. The germline V gene has CDR1 SGHRS and CDR2 YFSETQ. Here the CDR3 reads CASSLESRNNEQFF. The CDR3 nucleotides are TGCGCCAGCAGCCTGGAGAGTAGGAACAATGAGCAGTTCTTC.

A few counts support this clonotype. The genes are TRBV24-1 and TRBJ2-5; 10 nucleotides line up with TRBD2. Germline V gene data show CDR1 as KGHDR and CDR2 as SFDVKD. Trimming at V came to 5 bases and at J to 4 bases, leaving 3 bases not matched to a gene. The CDR3 spans 14 residues. CDR3 coding DNA: TGTGCCACCAGTGGGACTAGCGGAACAGAGACCCAGTACTTC. Amino acids: CATSGTSGTETQYF.

The chain combines TRBV30 with TRBJ2-1; D uncertain. V gave up 4 bases and J gave up 3 bases, with 10 bases separating them. The CDR3 loop spans 13 amino acids. The V gene's germline CDR1 is GTSNPN and CDR2 SVGIG (reference sequence). The CDR3 coding sequence is TGTGCCTGGACTTACAAAAACTACAATGAGCAGTTCTTC. It yields the protein CAWTYKNYNEQFF.

This clonotype was seen repeatedly, ten times or more. The rearrangement links TRBV4-1 to TRBJ2-3, with TRBD2 as a possible D gene (5 bases). The germline CDR1 and CDR2 sequences are MGHRA and YSYEKL. The ends were cut back, 0 bases at V and 3 bases at J, with 13 bases in the middle. The CDR3 consists of 16 residues. The CDR3 nucleotides read TGCGCCAGCAGCCAAGATATCGGGAAAGGAACAGATACGCAGTATTTT. Its protein product is CASSQDIGKGTDTQYF.

The chain recombines TRBV7-8 with TRBJ1-1; 9 bases are a match to TRBD1. V lost 5 bases and J lost 4; bases outside the gene matches: 14. CDR1 and CDR2 from the germline V gene are SGHVS and FQNEAQ. The CDR3 runs 17 residues. CDR3 nucleotide sequence: TGTGCCAGCAGCAATGTCCCGGGACAGGGCCCCACCACTGAAGCTTTCTTT. This translates into CASSNVPGQGPTTEAFF.

This clonotype was seen repeatedly, ten times or more. The rearrangement joins TRBV12-3 or TRBV12-4 to TRBJ1-4; TRBD1 might be the D (5 bases). V gave up 8 bases and J gave up 7 bases, with 14 bases separating them. The CDR3 is made up of 13 amino acids. Written as DNA, the CDR3 is TGTGCCAGCCACGGAGGGACCCTTGAAAAACTGTTTTTT. Its translation is CASHGGTLEKLFF.

This chain connects TRBV7-9 to TRBJ1-2; the D gene is possibly TRBD1 (5 bases). This CDR3 spans 15 amino acids. V shed 5 bases and J shed 4 bases, with 17 bases lying between them. Germline CDR1 reads SEHNR; CDR2 reads FQNEAQ (reference sequence). CDR3 protein: CASSGGDFFPYGYTF. The CDR3 DNA reads TGTGCCAGCAGCGGGGGGGATTTCTTCCCCTATGGCTACACCTTC.

Only a few counts were recorded for this clonotype. The chain couples TRBV5-8 to TRBJ1-4; D unclear. The germline V and J ends were trimmed by 2 bases and 10 bases, with 15 bases remaining between them. The CDR3 has 14 amino acids. Germline CDR1 and CDR2: SGHTS and YDEGEE. CDR3 sequence (DNA): TGTGCCAGCAGCTTAACGGTCTCCCCAGGAAAACTGTTTTTT. Protein product: CASSLTVSPGKLFF.